The T cell receptor beta chain under discussion was sequenced for a study of T-cell memory formation after mild COVID-19. The germline V gene encodes CDR1 SQVTM and CDR2 ANQGSEA. V was cut by 5 bases and J by 0 bases, with 15 bases left in between. The CDR3 consists of 15 residues. TCRdb re-called the 5' RACE reads through MiXCR, storing one row per CDR3 protein. Counted here are a few hundred thousand distinct CDR3 sequences, more than 15% occurring once; the ten biggest clones make up 20% to 25%. The source is a man aged 18 to 29 who had mild COVID-19 (a few samples of this study predate the infection). Cell type and time point are not known. The chain couples TRBV29-1 to TRBJ2-3; D call uncertain. Sequenced material: PBMCs or a T cell subset sorted from them (not recorded which). In DNA form, the CDR3 reads TGCAGCGTTATGAAAATCGCTTCTAGCACAGATACGCAGTATTTT. This gives the protein CSVMKIASSTDTQYF.